This T cell receptor beta chain was observed in a study of T-cell memory formation after mild COVID-19. Germline loops: CDR1 SNHLY, CDR2 FYNNEI. Trimming took 4 bases from V and 1 from J, leaving 12 bases between them. There are 15 residues in the CDR3. TCRdb re-derived calls from the 5' RACE reads in MiXCR, one entry per CDR3 protein. The sample records 130,000 to 150,000 distinct CDR3 sequences, 15% to 20% being singletons. The rearrangement uses TRBV2 and TRBJ2-3; maybe TRBD1 (6 bases). This receptor was obtained from an adult woman who had mild COVID-19 (a few samples of this study predate the infection). Cell type and time point are not known. The specimen was PBMCs or a T cell subset sorted from them (not recorded which). The CDR3 region has the DNA TGTGCCAGCAGTGCCAGGGGATTACGCACAGATACGCAGTATTTT. Amino acid sequence: CASSARGLRTDTQYF.